Sequencing of this T cell receptor beta chain was carried out in a study of regulatory T cells in long-lasting Graves disease. On the study more broadly: Under 3 months of antithyroid drugs had been taken by newly diagnosed Graves' patients.

In germline, CDR1 is DFQATT, CDR2 SNEGSKA (reference sequence). V was trimmed by 5 bases and J by 2 bases, leaving 19 bases between them. This CDR3 contains 16 residues. Arm-PCR of CDR3 regions and iRepertoire HTBI primers were the basis on which TCR beta libraries were built. TCRdb re-analysed the multiplex PCR reads in MiXCR, keeping a single row per CDR3 protein. Of some 320,000 distinct CDR3 sequences listed, 18% are singletons. Time point reported: newly diagnosed GD, antithyroid drugs for less than 3 months. Extracted PBMC RNA gave rise to the TCR library. This clonotype came up many times. The specimen was peripheral blood mononuclear cells (PBMCs), collected at new diagnosis, from a patient treated with antithyroid drugs. The chain has TRBV20-1 and TRBJ2-1; the D is unclear. The TCR comes from a female donor with Graves disease. The chain's CDR3 is CSAPPSTRGPYNEQFF. In DNA form, the CDR3 reads TGCAGTGCTCCCCCCTCGACGCGAGGACCCTACAATGAGCAGTTCTTC.